What follows is one T cell receptor beta chain and its context. The trim removed 8 bases at V and 0 bases at J, leaving 8 bases unmatched. CDR3 length equals 15 residues. The V gene's germline CDR1 is SGHRS and CDR2 YFSETQ. Authors' analysis steps: From reference gene primer amplification, estimates of nucleated cell counts were derived. Sequencing was performed with immunoSEQ multiplex PCR; in TCRdb, only in-frame clones are kept and a portion is missing. V, J and clone size derive from that table, while D and trimming were established from the DNA sequence. The sample contains nearly 35,000 clones, 80% to 90% of which appear only once. The record originates from a study of blood T cell repertoires in COVID-19. About the research overall: Acute-phase and convalescent COVID-19 samples originated in the United States, Italy and Spain.

The sequenced material came from peripheral blood. This rearrangement joins TRBV5-1 to TRBJ2-7; 10 bases map to TRBD1. This TCR was recovered from a human donor in a cohort sampled during active COVID-19. The CDR3 loop is CASPRQGAFSYEQYF. The CDR3 DNA follows: TGCGCCAGTCCTCGACAGGGGGCCTTCTCCTACGAGCAGTACTTC.